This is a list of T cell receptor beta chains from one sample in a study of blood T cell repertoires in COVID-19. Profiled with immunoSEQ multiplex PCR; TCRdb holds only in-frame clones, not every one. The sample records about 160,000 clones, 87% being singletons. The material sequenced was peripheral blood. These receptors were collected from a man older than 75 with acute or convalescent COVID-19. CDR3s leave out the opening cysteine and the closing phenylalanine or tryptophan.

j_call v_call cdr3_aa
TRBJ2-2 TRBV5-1 ASSLSGGGPNTGELF
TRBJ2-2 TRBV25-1 ASSVGQGNTGELF
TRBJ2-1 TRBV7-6 ASSLSGGSSYNEQF
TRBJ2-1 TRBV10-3 AITGGDRGNEQF
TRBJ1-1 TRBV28 ASRGVGGGVI
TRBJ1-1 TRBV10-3 AISESRSQGTEAF
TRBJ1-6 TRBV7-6 ASSLGSSYNSPLH
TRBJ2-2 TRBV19 ASDRGDTGELF
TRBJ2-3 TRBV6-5 ASSTRDTQY
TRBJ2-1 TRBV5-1 ASSFRGLAENEQF
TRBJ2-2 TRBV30 AWRRGRNTGELF
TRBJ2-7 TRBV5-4 ASSPAPGQGSYEQY
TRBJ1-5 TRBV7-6 ASSLDRGQGQPQH
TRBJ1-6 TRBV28 ASSFNRYSPLH
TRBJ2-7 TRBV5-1 ASSLVAVTYEQY
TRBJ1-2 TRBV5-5 ASSLTGADYGYT
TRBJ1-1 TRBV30 AWTREGTEAF
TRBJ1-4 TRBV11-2 ASSRASVLF
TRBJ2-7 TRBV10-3 AISDRDRGYEQY
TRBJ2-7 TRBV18 ASSPPEGSYEQY
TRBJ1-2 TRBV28 ASSLSPRGQGYGYT
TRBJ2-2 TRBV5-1 ASSLAARVNTGELF
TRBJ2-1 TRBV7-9 ASSQDRAYNEQF
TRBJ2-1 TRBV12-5 ASGLVLMAGGTYNEQF